A selection of T cell receptor beta chains follows, all from one sample in a study of PD-1 blockade in classical Hodgkin lymphoma. Data came from immunoSEQ multiplex PCR; TCRdb stores just in-frame clones and leaves some out. Of about 15,000 clones in the sample, over 70% were seen once. Sequencing used peripheral blood mononuclear cells (PBMCs), obtained before the second cycle of nivolumab. The source is a human donor with classical Hodgkin lymphoma. Both conserved end residues are trimmed from each CDR3. Not every row has a clone size; where given, it reads once, few, many or a size class.

v_call,j_call,clone_size,cdr3_aa
TRBV13,TRBJ1-1,large,ASSLSPEAF
TRBV6-5,TRBJ1-2,-,ASSWDSSPDYGYT
TRBV7-9,TRBJ1-6,few,ASSLLDNSPLH
TRBV18,TRBJ2-2,-,ASSPPARGANTGELF
TRBV5-1,TRBJ2-3,-,ASSLSRVARGSTDTQY
TRBV4-2,TRBJ2-7,-,ASSPKTSGSYEQY
TRBV7-3,TRBJ2-3,-,ASSLIPLDTQY
TRBV4-2,TRBJ1-1,-,ASSQVEGVMNTEAF
TRBV28,TRBJ1-1,-,ASSLSPEAF
TRBV7-9,TRBJ2-1,-,ASSLDTNNEQF
TRBV5-1,TRBJ1-2,-,ASSFGTVYGYT
TRBV6-1,TRBJ1-2,-,ASMGGRLNYGYT
TRBV5-4,TRBJ1-4,few,ASSSQGQVGEKLF
TRBV11-2,TRBJ1-4,-,ASSFSRRDPGTGGEKLF
TRBV6-1,TRBJ2-7,-,ASRRRLAHYEQY
TRBV28,TRBJ1-2,-,ASSLEGGTGGTIRYGYT
TRBV18,TRBJ1-3,-,ASSPPTGAPGNTIY
TRBV27,TRBJ1-2,-,ASSLSRGEEAYGYT
TRBV5-8,TRBJ2-5,-,ASSLGLGVLATQY
TRBV2,TRBJ1-2,-,ASSSDRKNGYT
TRBV20-1,TRBJ1-1,-,SARGNTEAF
TRBV9,TRBJ2-5,-,ASSSSGRGAGETQY